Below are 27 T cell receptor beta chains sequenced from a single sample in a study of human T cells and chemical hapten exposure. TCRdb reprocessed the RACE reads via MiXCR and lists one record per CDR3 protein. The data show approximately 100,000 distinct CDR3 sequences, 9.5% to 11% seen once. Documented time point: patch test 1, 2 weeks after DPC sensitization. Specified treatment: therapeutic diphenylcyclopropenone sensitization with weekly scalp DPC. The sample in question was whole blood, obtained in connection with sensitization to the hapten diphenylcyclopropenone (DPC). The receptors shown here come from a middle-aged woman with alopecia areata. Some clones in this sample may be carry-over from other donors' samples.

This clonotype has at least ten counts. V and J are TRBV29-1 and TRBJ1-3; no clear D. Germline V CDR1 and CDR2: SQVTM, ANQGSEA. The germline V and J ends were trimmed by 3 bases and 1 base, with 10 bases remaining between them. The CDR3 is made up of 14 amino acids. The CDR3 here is CSVETFASGNTIYF. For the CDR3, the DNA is TGCAGCGTTGAGACTTTCGCTTCTGGAAACACCATATATTTT. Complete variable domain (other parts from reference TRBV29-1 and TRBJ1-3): SAVISQKPSRDICQRGTSLTIQCQVDSQVTMMFWYRQQPGQSLTLIATANQGSEATYESGFVIDKFPISRPNLTFSTLTVSNMSPEDSSIYLCSVETFASGNTIYFGEGSWLTVV.

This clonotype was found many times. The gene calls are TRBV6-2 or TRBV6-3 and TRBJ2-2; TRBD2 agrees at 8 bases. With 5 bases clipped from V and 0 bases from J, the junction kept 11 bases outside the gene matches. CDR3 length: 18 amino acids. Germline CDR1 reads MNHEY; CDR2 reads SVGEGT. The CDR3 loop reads CASSPRRAGAANTGELFF. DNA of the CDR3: TGTGCCAGCAGTCCCAGGAGAGCGGGGGCAGCGAACACCGGGGAGCTGTTTTTT.

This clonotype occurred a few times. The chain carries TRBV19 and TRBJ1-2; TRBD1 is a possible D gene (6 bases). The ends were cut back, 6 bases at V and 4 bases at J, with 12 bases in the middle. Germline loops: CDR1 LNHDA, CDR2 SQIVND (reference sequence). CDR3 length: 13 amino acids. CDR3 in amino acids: CASSRGLGYGYTF. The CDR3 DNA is TGTGCCAGTAGCAGGGGTCTAGGCTATGGCTACACCTTC.

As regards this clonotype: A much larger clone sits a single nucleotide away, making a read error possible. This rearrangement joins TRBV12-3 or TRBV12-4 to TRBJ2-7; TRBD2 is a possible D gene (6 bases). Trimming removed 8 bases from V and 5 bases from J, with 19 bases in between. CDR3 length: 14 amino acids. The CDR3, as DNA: TGTGCCAGCTGTTATCTAGCGAGTGGGCACGAGCAGTACTTC. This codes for CASCYLASGHEQYF.

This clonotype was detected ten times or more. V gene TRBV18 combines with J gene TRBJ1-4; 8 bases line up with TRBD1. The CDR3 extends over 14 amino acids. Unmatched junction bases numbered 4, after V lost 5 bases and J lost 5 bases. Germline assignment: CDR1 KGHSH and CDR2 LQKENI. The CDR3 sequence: CASSSGQGNEKLFF. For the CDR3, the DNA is TGTGCCAGCTCATCAGGACAGGGCAATGAAAAACTGTTTTTT.

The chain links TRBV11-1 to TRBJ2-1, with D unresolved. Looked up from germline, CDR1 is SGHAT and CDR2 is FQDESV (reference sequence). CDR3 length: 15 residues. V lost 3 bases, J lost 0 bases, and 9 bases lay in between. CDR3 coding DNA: TGTGCCAGCAGCTTCCGGCTGAGCTCCTACAATGAGCAGTTCTTC. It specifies CASSFRLSSYNEQFF.

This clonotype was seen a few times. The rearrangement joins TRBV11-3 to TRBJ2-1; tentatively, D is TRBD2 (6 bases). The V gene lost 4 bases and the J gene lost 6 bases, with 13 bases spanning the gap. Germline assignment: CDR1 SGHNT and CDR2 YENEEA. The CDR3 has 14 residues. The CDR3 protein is CASSSGGMFNEQFF. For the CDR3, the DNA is TGTGCCAGCAGCTCCGGCGGGATGTTCAATGAGCAGTTCTTC.

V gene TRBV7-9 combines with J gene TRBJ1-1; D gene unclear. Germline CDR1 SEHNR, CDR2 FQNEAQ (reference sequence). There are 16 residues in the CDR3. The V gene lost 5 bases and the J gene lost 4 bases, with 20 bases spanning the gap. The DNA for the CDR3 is TGTGCCAGCAGCCGGGTTCGGTTGGCAGGACTCACTGAAGCTTTCTTT. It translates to CASSRVRLAGLTEAFF.

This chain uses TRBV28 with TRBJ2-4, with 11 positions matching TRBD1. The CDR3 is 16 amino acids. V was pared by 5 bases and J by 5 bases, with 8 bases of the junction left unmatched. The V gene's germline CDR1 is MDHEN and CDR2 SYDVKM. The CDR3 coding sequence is TGTGCCAGCAGTCCCGGGACAGGGGGAGTGGAAAACATTCAGTACTTC. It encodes CASSPGTGGVENIQYF. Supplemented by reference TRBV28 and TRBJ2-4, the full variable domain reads DVKVTQSSRYLVKRTGEKVFLECVQDMDHENMFWYRQDPGLGLRLIYFSYDVKMKEKGDIPEGYSVSREKKERFSLILESASTNQTSMYLCASSPGTGGVENIQYFGAGTRLSVL.

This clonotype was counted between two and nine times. The CDR3 loop reads CASSPRQTSVQNIQYF. In DNA, the CDR3 is TGTGCCAGCAGTCCGCGCCAGACTAGCGTTCAAAACATTCAGTACTTC. The gene calls are TRBV27 and TRBJ2-4, with 8 nucleotides matching TRBD2. This CDR3 region has 16 residues. V was pared by 5 bases and J by 5 bases, with 11 bases of the junction left unmatched. Germline CDR1 and CDR2: MNHEY and SMNVEV (reference sequence).

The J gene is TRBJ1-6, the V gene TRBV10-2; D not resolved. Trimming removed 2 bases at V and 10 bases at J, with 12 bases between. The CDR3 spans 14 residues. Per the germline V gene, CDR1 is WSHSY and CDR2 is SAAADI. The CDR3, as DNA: TGCGCCAGCAGTGAGGGTATCACGCAATCACCCCTCCACTTT. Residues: CASSEGITQSPLHF.

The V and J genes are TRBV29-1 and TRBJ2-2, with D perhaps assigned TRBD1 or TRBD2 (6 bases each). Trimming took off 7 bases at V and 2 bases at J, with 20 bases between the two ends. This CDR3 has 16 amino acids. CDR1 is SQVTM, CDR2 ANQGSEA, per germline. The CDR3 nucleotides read TGCAGCGCCCAGGCGGCGGGGACACTAAACACCGGGGAGCTGTTTTTT. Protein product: CSAQAAGTLNTGELFF.

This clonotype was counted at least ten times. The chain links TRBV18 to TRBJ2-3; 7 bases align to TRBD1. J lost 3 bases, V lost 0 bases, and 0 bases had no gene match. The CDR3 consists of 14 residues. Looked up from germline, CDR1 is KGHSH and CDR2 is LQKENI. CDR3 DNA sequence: TGTGCCAGCTCACCACCGACAGGGACAGATACGCAGTATTTT. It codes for CASSPPTGTDTQYF. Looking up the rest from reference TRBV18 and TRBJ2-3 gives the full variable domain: NAGVMQNPRHLVRRRGQEARLRCSPMKGHSHVYWYRQLPEEGLKFMVYLQKENIIDESGMPKERFSAEFPKEGPSILRIQQVVRGDSAAYFCASSPPTGTDTQYFGPGTRLTVL.

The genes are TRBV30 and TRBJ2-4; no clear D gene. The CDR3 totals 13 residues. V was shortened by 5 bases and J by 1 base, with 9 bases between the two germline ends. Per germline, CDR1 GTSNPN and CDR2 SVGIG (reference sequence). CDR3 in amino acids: CAWAGPAKNIQYF. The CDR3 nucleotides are TGTGCCTGGGCCGGCCCGGCCAAAAACATTCAGTACTTC.

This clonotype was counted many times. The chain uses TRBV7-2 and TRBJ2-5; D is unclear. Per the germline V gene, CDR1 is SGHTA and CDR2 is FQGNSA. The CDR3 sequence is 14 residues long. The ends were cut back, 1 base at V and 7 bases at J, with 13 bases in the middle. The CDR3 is CASSLVGDRGTQYF. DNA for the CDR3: TGTGCCAGCAGCTTAGTTGGCGACCGCGGGACCCAGTACTTC.

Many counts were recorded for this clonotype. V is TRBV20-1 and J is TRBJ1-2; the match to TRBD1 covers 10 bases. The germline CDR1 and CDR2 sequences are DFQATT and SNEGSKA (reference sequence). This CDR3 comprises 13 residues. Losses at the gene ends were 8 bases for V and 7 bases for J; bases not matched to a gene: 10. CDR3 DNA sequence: TGCAGTTCCCCGGGACAGGGGATAAGTGGCTACACCTTC. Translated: CSSPGQGISGYTF.

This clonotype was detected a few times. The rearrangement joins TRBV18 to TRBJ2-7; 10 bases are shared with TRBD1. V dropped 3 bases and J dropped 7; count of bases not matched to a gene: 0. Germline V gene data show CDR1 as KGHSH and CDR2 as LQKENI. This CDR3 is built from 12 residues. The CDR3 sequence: CASSPGQGEQYF. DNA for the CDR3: TGTGCCAGCTCACCGGGACAGGGGGAGCAGTACTTC.

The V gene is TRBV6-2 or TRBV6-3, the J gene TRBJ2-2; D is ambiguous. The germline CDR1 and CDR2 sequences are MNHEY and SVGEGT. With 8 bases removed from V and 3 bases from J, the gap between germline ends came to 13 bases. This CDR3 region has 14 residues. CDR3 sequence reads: CASDESRHTGELFF. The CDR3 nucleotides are TGTGCCAGCGACGAATCGAGGCACACCGGGGAGCTGTTTTTT.

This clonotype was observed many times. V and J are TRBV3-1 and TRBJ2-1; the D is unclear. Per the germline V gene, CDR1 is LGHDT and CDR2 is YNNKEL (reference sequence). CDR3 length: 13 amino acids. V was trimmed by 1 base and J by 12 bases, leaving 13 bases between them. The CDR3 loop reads CASSQGGMIGQFF. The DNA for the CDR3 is TGTGCCAGCAGCCAAGGGGGTATGATTGGGCAGTTCTTC.

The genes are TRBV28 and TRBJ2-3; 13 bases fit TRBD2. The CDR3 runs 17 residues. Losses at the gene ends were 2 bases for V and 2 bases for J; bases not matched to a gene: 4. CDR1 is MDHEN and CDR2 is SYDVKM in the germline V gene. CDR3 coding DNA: TGTGCCAGCAGTTTAGGGGGACTAGCGGGGTTCACAGATACGCAGTATTTT. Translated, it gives CASSLGGLAGFTDTQYF.

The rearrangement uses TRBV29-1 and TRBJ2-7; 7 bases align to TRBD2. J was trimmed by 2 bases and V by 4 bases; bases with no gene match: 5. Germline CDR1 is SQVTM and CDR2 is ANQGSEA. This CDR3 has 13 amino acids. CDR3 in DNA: TGCAGCGTTGTGGCTAGCGGTACCTACGAGCAGTACTTC. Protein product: CSVVASGTYEQYF.

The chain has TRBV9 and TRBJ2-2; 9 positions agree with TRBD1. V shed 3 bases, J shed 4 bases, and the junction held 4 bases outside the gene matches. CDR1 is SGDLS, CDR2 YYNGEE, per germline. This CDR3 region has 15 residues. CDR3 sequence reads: CASSGTQGATGELFF. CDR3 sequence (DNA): TGTGCCAGCAGCGGAACACAGGGGGCCACCGGGGAGCTGTTTTTT.

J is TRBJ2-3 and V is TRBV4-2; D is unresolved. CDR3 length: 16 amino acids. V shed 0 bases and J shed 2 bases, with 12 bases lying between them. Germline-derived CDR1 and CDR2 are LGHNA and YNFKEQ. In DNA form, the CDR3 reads TGTGCCAGCAGCCAAGAGCCCACCCCAAACACAGATACGCAGTATTTT. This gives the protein CASSQEPTPNTDTQYF.

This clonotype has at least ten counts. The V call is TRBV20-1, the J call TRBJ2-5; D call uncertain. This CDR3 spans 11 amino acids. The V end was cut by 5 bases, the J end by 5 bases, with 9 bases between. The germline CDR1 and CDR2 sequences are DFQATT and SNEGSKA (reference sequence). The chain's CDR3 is CSAPPGETQYF. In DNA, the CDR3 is TGCAGTGCTCCACCGGGCGAGACCCAGTACTTC.

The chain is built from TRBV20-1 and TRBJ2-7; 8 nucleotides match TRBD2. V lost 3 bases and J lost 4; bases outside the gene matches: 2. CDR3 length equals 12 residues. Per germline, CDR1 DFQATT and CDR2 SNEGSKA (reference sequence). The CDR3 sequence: CSARGTRYEQYF. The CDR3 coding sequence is TGCAGTGCTAGGGGGACTAGATACGAGCAGTACTTC.

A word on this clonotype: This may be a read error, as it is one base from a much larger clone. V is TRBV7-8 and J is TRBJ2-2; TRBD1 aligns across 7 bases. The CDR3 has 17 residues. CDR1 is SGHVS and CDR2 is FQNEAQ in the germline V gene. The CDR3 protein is CAGSPRTGASSTGELFF. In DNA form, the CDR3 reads TGTGCCGGCAGCCCCCGGACAGGAGCGAGTTCGACCGGGGAGCTGTTTTTT.

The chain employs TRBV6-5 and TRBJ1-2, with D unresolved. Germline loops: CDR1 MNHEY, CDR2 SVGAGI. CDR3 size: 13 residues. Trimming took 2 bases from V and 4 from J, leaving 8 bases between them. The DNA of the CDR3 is TGTGCCAGCAGTTACACGGAATTCTATGGCTACACCTTC. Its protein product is CASSYTEFYGYTF.